This TCR beta chain appears in the sequencing data of a study of T-cell memory formation after mild COVID-19. TCRdb ran MiXCR on the 5' RACE reads and lists one entry per CDR3 protein. The data hold a few hundred thousand distinct CDR3 sequences, with around a tenth observed a single time. V was clipped by 3 bases and J by 9 bases, with 12 bases between them. The CDR3 spans 13 residues. The rearrangement joins TRBV12-3 or TRBV12-4 to TRBJ2-1; D is tentatively TRBD1 or TRBD2 (6 bases each). The specimen sequenced was PBMCs or a T cell subset sorted from them (not recorded which). This TCR was sampled from a man aged 18 to 35 who had mild COVID-19 (a few samples of this study predate the infection). Cell type and time point are not known. The CDR3 sequence: CASSFSRGGEQFF. DNA for the CDR3: TGTGCCAGCAGTTTCTCCAGGGGAGGTGAGCAGTTCTTC.